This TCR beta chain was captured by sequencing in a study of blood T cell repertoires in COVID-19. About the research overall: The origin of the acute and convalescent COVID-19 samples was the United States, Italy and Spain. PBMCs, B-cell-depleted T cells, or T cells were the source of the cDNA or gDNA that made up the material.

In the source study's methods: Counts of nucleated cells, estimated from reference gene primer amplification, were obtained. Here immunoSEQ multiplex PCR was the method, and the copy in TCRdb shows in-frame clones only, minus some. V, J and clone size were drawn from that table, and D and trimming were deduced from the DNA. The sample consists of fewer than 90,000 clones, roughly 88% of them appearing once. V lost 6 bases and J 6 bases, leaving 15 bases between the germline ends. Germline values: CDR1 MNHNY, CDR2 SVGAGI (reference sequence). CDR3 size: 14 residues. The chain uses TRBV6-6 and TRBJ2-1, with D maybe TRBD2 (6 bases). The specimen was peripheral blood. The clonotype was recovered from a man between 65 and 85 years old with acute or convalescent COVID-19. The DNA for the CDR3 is TGTGCCAGCAGAACGGGAGACGTATTCAATGAGCAGTTCTTC. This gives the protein CASRTGDVFNEQFF.